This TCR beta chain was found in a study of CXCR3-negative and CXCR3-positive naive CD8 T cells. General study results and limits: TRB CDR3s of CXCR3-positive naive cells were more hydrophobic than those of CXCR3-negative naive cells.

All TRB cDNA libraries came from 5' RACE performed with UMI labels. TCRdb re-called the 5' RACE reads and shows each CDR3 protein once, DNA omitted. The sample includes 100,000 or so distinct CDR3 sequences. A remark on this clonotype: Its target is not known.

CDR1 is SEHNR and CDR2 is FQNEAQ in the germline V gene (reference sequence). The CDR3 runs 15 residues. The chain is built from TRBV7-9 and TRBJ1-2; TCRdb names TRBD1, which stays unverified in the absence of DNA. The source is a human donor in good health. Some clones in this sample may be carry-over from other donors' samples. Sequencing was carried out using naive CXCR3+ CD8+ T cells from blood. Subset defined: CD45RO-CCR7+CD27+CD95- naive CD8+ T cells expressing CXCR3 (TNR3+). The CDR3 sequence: CASSLIDRVGDGYTF.